This TCR beta chain was identified during a study of OX40 agonist ivuxolimab in advanced cancers. CDR1 MNHEY and CDR2 SMNVEV come from the germline V gene (reference sequence). The J segment lost 5 bases and the V segment lost 0 bases, leaving 2 bases of the junction unmatched. The length of the CDR3 is 15 residues. Assay used: immunoSEQ multiplex PCR; TCRdb lists only in-frame clones, some missing. This table holds about 37,000 clones, approximately 80% found once. The chain combines TRBV27 with TRBJ2-1; 9 bases line up with TRBD2. This specimen was CD4+ or CD8+ T cells sorted from blood, taken in a trial of the OX40 agonist ivuxolimab. This receptor was identified in an adult with an advanced solid tumor such as melanoma, head and neck, liver or kidney cancer. The chain's CDR3 is CASSLSSGSNNEQFF. In nucleotides, the CDR3 is TGTGCCAGCAGTTTATCTAGCGGGAGCAACAATGAGCAGTTCTTC.